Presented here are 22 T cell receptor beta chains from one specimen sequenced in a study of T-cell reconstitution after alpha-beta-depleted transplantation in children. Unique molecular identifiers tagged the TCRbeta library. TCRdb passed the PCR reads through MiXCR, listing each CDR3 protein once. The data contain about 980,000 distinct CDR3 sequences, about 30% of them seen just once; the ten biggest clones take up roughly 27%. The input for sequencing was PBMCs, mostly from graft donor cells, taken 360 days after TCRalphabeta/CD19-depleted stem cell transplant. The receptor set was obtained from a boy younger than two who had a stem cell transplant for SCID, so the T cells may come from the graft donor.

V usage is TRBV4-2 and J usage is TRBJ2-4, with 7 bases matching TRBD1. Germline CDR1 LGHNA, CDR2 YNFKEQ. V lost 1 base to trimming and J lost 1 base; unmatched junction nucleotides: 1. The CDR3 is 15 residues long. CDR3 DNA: TGTGCCAGCAGCCAAGTACAGGGGGCCAAAAACATTCAGTACTTC. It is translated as CASSQVQGAKNIQYF.

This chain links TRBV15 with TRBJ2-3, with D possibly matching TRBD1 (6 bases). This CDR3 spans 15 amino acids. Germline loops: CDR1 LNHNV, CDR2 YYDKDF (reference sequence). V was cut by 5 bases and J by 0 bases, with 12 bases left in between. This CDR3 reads CATSPPGVSTDTQYF. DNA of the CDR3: TGTGCCACCAGCCCCCCAGGGGTAAGCACAGATACGCAGTATTTT.

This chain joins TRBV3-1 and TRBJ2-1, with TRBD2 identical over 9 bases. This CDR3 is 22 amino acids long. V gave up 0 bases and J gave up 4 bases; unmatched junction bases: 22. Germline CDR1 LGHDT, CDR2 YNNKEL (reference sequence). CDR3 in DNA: TGTGCCAGCAGCCAAGATGTCCCCGGGAGGCGGGGGGGCGGATGGAGGTACAATGAGCAGTTCTTC. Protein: CASSQDVPGRRGGGWRYNEQFF.

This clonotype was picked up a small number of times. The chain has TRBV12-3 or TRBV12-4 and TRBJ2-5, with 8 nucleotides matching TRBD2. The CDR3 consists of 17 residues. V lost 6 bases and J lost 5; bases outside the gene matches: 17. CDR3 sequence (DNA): TGTGCCAGCAGCCAACCACTAGCGGCGGGGCCGTTTGAGACCCAGTACTTC. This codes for CASSQPLAAGPFETQYF.

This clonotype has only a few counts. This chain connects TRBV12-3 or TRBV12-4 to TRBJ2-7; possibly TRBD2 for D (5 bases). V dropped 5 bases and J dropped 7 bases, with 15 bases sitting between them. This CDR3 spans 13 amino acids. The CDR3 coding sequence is TGTGCCAGCAGTGCAACCGGACTCGGGGAGCAGTACTTC. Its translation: CASSATGLGEQYF.

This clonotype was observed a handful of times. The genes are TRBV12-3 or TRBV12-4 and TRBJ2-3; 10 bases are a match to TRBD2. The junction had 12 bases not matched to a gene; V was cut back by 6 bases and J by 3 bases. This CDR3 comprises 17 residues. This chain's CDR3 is CASSPQEGAGGTDTQYF. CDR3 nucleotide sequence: TGTGCCAGCAGCCCCCAAGAAGGAGCGGGGGGGACAGATACGCAGTATTTT.

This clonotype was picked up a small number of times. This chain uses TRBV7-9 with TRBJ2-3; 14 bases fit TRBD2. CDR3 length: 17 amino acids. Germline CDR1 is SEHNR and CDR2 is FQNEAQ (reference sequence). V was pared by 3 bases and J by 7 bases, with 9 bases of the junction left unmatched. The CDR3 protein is CASSFELGLAGGNTQYF. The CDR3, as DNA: TGTGCCAGCAGCTTCGAGCTTGGACTAGCGGGGGGAAATACGCAGTATTTT.

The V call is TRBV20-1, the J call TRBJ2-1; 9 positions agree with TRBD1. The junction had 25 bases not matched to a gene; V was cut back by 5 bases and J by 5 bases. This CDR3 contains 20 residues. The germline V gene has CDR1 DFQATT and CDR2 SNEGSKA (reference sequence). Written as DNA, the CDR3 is TGCAGTGCTGGGGACAGGGAAGGAGAGGGGCTTCTAAGAGCTAACAATGAGCAGTTCTTC. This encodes CSAGDREGEGLLRANNEQFF.

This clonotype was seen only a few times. The CDR3 protein is CASSHLTGGGYGYTF. CDR3 DNA: TGTGCCAGCAGTCACCTCACAGGGGGAGGCTATGGCTACACCTTC. This rearrangement joins TRBV12-3 or TRBV12-4 to TRBJ1-2; 8 bases map to TRBD1. CDR3 size: 15 residues. V shed 5 bases, J shed 4 bases, and the junction held 9 bases outside the gene matches.

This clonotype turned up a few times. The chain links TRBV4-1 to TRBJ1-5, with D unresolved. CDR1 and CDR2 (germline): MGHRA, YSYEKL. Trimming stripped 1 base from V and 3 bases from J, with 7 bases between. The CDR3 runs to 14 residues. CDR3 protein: CASSQGSFNQPQHF. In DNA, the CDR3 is TGCGCCAGCAGCCAAGGTTCTTTCAATCAGCCCCAGCATTTT.

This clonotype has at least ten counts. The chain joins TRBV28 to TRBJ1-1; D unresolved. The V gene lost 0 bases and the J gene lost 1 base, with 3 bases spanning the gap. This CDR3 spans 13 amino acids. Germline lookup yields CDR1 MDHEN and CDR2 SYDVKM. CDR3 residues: CASSLWENTEAFF. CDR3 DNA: TGTGCCAGCAGTTTATGGGAGAACACTGAAGCTTTCTTT.

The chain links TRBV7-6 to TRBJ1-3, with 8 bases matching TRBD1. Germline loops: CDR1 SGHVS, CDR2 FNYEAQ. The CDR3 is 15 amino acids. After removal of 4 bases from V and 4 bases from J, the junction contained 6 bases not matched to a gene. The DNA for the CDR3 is TGTGCCAGCAGCTACCGACAGGGGAAGGGAAACACCATATATTTT. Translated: CASSYRQGKGNTIYF.

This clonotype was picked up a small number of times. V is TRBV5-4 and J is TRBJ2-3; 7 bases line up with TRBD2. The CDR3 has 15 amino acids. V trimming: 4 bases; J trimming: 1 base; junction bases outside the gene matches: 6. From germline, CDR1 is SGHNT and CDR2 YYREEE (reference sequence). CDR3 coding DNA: TGTGCCAGCAGCCACCCCGCGGGGGGCACAGATACGCAGTATTTT. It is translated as CASSHPAGGTDTQYF.

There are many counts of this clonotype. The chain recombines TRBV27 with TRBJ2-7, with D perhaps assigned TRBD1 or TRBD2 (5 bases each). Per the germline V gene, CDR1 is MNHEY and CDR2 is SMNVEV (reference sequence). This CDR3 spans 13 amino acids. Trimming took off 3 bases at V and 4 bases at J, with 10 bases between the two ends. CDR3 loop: CASSFRWGYEQYF. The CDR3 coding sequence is TGTGCCAGCAGTTTCCGCTGGGGGTACGAGCAGTACTTC.

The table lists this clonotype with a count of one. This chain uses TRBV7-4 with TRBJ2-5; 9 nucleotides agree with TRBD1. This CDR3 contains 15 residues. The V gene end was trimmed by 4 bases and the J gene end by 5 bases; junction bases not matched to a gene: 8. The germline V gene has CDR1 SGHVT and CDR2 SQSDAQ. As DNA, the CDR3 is TGTGCCAGCAGCTCGACAGGGGGTGGGAAGGAGACCCAGTACTTC. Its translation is CASSSTGGGKETQYF.

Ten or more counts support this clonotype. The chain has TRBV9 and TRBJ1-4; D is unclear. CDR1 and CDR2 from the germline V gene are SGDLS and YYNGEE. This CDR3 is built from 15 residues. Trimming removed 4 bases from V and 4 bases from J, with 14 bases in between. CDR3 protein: CASSSSDGYNEKLFF. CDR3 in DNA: TGTGCCAGCAGCTCGTCGGACGGATATAATGAAAAACTGTTTTTT.

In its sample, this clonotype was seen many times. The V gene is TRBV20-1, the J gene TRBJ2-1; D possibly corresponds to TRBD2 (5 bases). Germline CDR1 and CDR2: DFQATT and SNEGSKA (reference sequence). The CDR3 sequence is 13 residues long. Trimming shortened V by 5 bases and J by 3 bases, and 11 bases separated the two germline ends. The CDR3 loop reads CSAPLTNYNEQFF. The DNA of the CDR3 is TGCAGTGCTCCTCTGACTAACTACAATGAGCAGTTCTTC.

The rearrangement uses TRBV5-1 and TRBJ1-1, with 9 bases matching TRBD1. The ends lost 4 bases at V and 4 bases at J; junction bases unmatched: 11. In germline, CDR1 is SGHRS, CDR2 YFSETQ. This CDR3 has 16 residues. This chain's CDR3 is CASSHGTGSVGTEAFF. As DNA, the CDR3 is TGCGCCAGCAGCCATGGGACAGGGTCTGTCGGCACTGAAGCTTTCTTT.

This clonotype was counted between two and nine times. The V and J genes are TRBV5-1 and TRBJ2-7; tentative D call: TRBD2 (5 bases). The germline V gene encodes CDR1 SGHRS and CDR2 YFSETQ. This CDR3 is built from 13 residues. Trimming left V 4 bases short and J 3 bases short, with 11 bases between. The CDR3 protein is CASSVAIGYEQYF. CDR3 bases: TGCGCCAGCAGCGTAGCGATTGGCTACGAGCAGTACTTC.

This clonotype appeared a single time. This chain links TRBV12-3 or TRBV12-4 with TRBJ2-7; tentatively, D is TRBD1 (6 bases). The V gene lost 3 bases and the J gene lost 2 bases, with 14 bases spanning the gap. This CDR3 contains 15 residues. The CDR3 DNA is TGTGCCAGCAGTTTGGTAGAGGACAGCGCCTACGAGCAGTACTTC. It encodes CASSLVEDSAYEQYF.

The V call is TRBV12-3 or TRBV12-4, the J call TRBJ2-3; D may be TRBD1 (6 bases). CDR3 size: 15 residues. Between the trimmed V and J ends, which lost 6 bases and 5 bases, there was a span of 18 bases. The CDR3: CASSRRQGFQDTQYF. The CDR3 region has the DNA TGTGCCAGCAGCAGACGCCAGGGGTTTCAAGATACGCAGTATTTT.

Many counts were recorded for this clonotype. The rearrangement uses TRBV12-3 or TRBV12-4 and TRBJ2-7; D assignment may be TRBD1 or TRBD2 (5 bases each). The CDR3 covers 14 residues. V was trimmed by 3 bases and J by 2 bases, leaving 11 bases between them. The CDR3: CASSFGTTTYEQYF. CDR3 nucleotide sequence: TGTGCCAGCAGTTTTGGGACCACCACCTACGAGCAGTACTTC.